This T cell receptor beta chain was captured in a study of graft-versus-host responses after intestinal transplantation. General study results and limits: Allografts of one patient group, those with graft-donor T cell macrochimerism, had high graft-versus-host to host-versus-graft clonal ratios.

Comment on this clone: The antigen is undetermined.

Some clones are missing from TCRdb's copy, which holds only in-frame ones; the method was immunoSEQ multiplex PCR. The data show about 86,000 clones, about 88% seen once. The germline CDR1 and CDR2 sequences are SEHNR and FQNEAQ (reference sequence). Trimming stripped 3 bases from V and 6 bases from J, with 21 bases between. The CDR3 loop spans 16 amino acids. Here the sequenced sample was unstimulated CD4+ T cells sorted from spleen or lymph node cells, taken before transplant. The chain combines TRBV7-9 with TRBJ2-7, with a weak D call TRBD1 (6 bases). The receptor's source is a human donor who was the organ donor for an intestinal transplant. Here the CDR3 DNA reads TGTGCCAGCAGCTTTTTGGCACAGGGCGGATTTGGCGAGCAGTACTTC. The encoded protein is CASSFLAQGGFGEQYF.